These T cell receptor beta chains were read from a single sample in a study of blood T cell repertoires in COVID-19. Data came from immunoSEQ multiplex PCR; TCRdb stores just in-frame clones and leaves some out. The sample lists hundreds of thousands of clones; roughly 84% were seen once. The sequenced material came from peripheral blood. These receptors all stem from a man in his forties with acute or convalescent COVID-19. Each CDR3 is given with its conserved first and last residue. D genes are given only for firm matches. Some rows have no size entry. The others give once, few or many, or a class for an expanded clone.

16,TRBV5-8,TRBJ2-3,TRBD2,-,TGTGCCAGCAGCTTGGGACTAGCGGGGTCCACAGATACGCAGTATTTT,CASSLGLAGSTDTQYF
18,TRBV5-4,TRBJ1-2,TRBD1,-,TGTGCCAGCAGCTCGGGGGGTCCGGGACAGGGTTTTAACTATGGCTACACCTTC,CASSSGGPGQGFNYGYTF
16,TRBV2,TRBJ1-5,TRBD1,few,TGTGCCAGCAGCGAATCCGGGACAGGGCTCGGTCAGCCCCAGCATTTT,CASSESGTGLGQPQHF
11,TRBV12-3/TRBV12-4,TRBJ2-1,TRBD2,-,TGTGCCAGCAGCGGGGGGTTCAAGCAGTTCTTC,CASSGGFKQFF
15,TRBV6-5,TRBJ2-3,TRBD2,-,TGTGCCAGCAGTTGGACTAGCGGGAGGGCGACTACGCAGTATTTT,CASSWTSGRATTQYF
13,TRBV7-2,TRBJ1-2,-,-,TGTGCCAGCAGCTTAGTATCGGGCTATGGCTACACCTTC,CASSLVSGYGYTF
14,TRBV7-6,TRBJ2-5,-,-,TGTGCCAGCAGCTTACTCTCCCGGAGGGAGACCCAGTACTTC,CASSLLSRRETQYF
12,TRBV5-6,TRBJ2-7,-,-,TGTGCCAGCAGCTTGGGAGGGTACGAGCAGTACTTC,CASSLGGYEQYF
15,TRBV5-4,TRBJ1-6,-,-,TGTGCCAGCAGCTTGGATCTGGGCAGAAATTCACCCCTCCACTTT,CASSLDLGRNSPLHF
13,TRBV5-6,TRBJ2-4,-,once,TGTGCCAGCAGCTTGGACAGGTCGGTCATTCAGTACTTC,CASSLDRSVIQYF
12,TRBV29-1,TRBJ1-2,TRBD1,-,TGCAGCGCCACAGGGACAGACTATGGCTACACCTTC,CSATGTDYGYTF